Reported below is one T cell receptor (beta chain). The antigen is unknown. One junction end disagrees with the germline gene, perhaps due to a read error. Unique molecular identifiers were present in the TCR beta cDNA libraries. Each CDR3 protein gets one entry after TCRdb re-called the PCR reads with MiXCR. The repertoire holds about 820,000 distinct CDR3 sequences, with about 50% as singletons. Germline CDR1 reads ENHRY; CDR2 reads SYGVKD. This CDR3 contains 13 residues. The data belong to a study of post-analysis software for immune sequencing data. Study-wide background: Several disease courses (relapsing-remitting, secondary progressive and progressive-relapsing) of multiple sclerosis were included. General study points: The F measure placed samples prepared in the same batch into strongly shared clusters. Patients showed TRBV5-6, TRBV5-1 and TRBV20-1 among roughly 5 TRBV segments more frequent than in controls.

This receptor was obtained from a girl under 18 with multiple sclerosis. J is TRBJ2-4 and V is TRBV10-3, with 8 bases matching TRBD2. Gene TRBJ2-7 matches the end of the DNA better, so the J call may be wrong. Sequenced input: blood. CDR3 sequence reads: CATIGTSSFEQYF. CDR3 nucleotide sequence: TGTGCCACCATCGGGACTAGTTCCTTCGAGCAGTACTTC.